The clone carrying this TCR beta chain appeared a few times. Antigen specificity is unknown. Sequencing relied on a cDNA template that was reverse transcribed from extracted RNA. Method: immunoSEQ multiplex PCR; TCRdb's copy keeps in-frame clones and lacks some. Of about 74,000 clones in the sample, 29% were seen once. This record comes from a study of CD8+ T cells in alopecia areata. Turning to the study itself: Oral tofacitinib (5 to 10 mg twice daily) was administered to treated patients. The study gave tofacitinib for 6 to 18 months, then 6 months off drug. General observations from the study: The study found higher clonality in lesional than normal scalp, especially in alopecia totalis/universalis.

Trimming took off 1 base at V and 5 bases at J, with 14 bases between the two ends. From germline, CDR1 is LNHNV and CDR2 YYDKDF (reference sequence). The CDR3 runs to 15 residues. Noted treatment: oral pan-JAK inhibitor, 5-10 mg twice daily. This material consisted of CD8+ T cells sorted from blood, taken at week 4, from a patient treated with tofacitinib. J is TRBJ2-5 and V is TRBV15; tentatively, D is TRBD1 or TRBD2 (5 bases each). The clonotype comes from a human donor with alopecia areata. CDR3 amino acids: CATSRGGSTRETQYF. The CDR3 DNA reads TGTGCCACCAGCAGAGGGGGGAGTACGCGGGAGACCCAGTACTTC.